One sample yielded the 4 T cell receptor beta chains listed below, sequenced in a study of cytomegalovirus exposure and HLA in healthy donors. The PCR contained 60 Vbeta and 13 Jbeta primers. Sequencing used immunoSEQ multiplex PCR; TCRdb keeps in-frame clones, though not all of them. The sample has some 190,000 clones, around 80% seen once. Material: PBMCs. The source of these receptors is a man aged 18 to 30 in good health and CMV-seronegative.

The chain combines TRBV6-1 with TRBJ1-5, with a weak D call TRBD1 (6 bases). Germline assignment: CDR1 MNHNS and CDR2 SASEGT. CDR3 length equals 15 residues. The V end lost 1 base, the J end lost 3 bases, and 10 bases lay between the germline ends. The CDR3 DNA reads as TGTGCCAGCAGTGAAGGGACAGCCCACAATCAGCCCCAGCATTTT. Protein: CASSEGTAHNQPQHF.

The chain carries TRBV7-8 and TRBJ2-5, with a weak D call TRBD2 (6 bases). This CDR3 spans 14 amino acids. Trimming took off 1 base at V and 5 bases at J, with 11 bases between the two ends. The germline CDR1 and CDR2 sequences are SGHVS and FQNEAQ. The CDR3 coding sequence is TGTGCCAGCAGCTTAGGGCTCGCGGGGGAGACCCAGTACTTC. It specifies CASSLGLAGETQYF.

CDR3 in amino acids: CASSFYRGSSNQPQHF. DNA of the CDR3: TGTGCCAGCAGTTTCTACAGGGGCTCTAGCAATCAGCCCCAGCATTTT. The V and J genes are TRBV6-6 and TRBJ1-5, with 7 bases matching TRBD1. With V trimmed by 4 bases and J by 0 bases, 6 bases remained unmatched. Looked up from germline, CDR1 is MNHNY and CDR2 is SVGAGI (reference sequence). The CDR3 sequence is 16 residues long.

This chain links TRBV27 with TRBJ2-5; 7 positions match TRBD1. The trim removed 6 bases at V and 3 bases at J, leaving 13 bases unmatched. Germline CDR1 reads MNHEY; CDR2 reads SMNVEV (reference sequence). CDR3 length: 16 amino acids. The DNA for the CDR3 is TGTGCCAGCAGGAGATTAGGGACAGCGCTGGAAGAGACCCAGTACTTC. Protein sequence: CASRRLGTALEETQYF.